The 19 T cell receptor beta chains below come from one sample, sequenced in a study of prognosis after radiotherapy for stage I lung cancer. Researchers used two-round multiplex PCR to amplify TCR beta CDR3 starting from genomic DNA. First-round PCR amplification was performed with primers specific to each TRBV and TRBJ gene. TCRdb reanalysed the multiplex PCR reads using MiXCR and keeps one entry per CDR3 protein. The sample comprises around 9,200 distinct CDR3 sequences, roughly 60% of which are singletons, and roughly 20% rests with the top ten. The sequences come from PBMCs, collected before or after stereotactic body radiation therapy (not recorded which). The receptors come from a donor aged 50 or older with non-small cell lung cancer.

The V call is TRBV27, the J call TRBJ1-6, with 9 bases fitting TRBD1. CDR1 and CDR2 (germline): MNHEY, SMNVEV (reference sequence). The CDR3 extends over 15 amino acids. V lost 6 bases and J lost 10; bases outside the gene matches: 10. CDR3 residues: CASRRQGGMESPLHF. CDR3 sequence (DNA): TGTGCCAGCAGAAGACAGGGGGGAATGGAATCACCCCTCCACTTT.

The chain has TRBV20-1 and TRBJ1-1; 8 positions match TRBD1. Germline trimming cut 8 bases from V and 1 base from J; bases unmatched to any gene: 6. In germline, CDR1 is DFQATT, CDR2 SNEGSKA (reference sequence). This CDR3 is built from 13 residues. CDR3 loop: CSTKGQANTEAFF. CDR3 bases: TGCAGTACGAAGGGACAGGCGAACACTGAAGCTTTCTTT.

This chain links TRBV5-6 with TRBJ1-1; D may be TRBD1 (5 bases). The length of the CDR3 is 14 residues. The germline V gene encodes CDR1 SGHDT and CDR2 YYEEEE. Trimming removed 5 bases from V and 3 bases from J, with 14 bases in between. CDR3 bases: TGTGCCAGCAGTACTGGGGGAGGTTACACTGAAGCTTTCTTT. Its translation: CASSTGGGYTEAFF.

CDR3 DNA: TGTGCCAGCACCACACTTAGGGGAGGCGAGCAGTACTTC. Protein sequence: CASTTLRGGEQYF. The V and J genes are TRBV12-3 or TRBV12-4 and TRBJ2-7, with D tentatively TRBD2 (6 bases). The CDR3 length is 13 residues. V gave up 7 bases and J gave up 6 bases, with 16 bases separating them.

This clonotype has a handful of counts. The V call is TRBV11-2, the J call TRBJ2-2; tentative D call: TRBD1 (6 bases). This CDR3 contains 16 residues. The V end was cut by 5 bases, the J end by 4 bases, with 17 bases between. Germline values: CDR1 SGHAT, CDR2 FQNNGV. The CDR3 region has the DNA TGTGCCAGCAGCCCACCCAGACAGGCGGCCACCGGGGAGCTGTTTTTT. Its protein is CASSPPRQAATGELFF. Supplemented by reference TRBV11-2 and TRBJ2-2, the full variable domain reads EAGVAQSPRYKIIEKRQSVAFWCNPISGHATLYWYQQILGQGPKLLIQFQNNGVVDDSQLPKDRFSAERLKGVDSTLKIQPAKLEDSAVYLCASSPPRQAATGELFFGEGSRLTVL.

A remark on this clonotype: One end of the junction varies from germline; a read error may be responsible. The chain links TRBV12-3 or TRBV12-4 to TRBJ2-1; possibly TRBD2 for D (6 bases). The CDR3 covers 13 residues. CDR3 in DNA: TGTGCCAGCCGCTGGGCGGCGGGAAGGGAGCAATTCTTC. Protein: CASRWAAGREQFF.

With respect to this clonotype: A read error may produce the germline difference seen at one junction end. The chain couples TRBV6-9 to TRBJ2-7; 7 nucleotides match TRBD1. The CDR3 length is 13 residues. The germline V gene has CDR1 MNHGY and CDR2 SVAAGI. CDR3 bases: TGTGCCGGCAGTTCACAGGGGACATACGAGCAGTACTTC. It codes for CAGSSQGTYEQYF.

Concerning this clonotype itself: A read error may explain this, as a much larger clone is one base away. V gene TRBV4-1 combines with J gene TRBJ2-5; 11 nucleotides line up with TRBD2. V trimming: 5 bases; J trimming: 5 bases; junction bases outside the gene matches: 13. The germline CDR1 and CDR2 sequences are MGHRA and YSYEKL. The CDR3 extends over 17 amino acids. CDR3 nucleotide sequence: TGCGCCAGCAGCAAAGGGACTAGCGGAGCCCCTCGGGAGACCCAGTACTTC. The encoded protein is CASSKGTSGAPRETQYF.

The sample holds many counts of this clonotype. The CDR3 nucleotides read TGTGCCACCAGCCACCGACTGGCGAGCTCCTACAATGAGCAGTTCTTC. It encodes CATSHRLASSYNEQFF. The chain recombines TRBV15 with TRBJ2-1; D is unresolved. The germline V gene encodes CDR1 LNHNV and CDR2 YYDKDF (reference sequence). V was trimmed by 5 bases and J by 0 bases, leaving 14 bases between them. The CDR3 runs to 16 residues.

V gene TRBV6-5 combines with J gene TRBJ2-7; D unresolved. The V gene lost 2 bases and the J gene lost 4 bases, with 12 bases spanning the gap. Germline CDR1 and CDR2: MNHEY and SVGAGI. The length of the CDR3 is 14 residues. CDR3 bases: TGTGCCAGCAGTTACGGGCATAATATATACGAGCAGTACTTC. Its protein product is CASSYGHNIYEQYF.

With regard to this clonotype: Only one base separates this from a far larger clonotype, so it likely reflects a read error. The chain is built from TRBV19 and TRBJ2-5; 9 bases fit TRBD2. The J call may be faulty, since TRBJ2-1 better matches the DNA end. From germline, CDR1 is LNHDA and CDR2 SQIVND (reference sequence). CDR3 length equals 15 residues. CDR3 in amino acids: CASITPGTSLREQFF. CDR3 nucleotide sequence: TGTGCCAGTATCACACCCGGGACTAGCCTCAGGGAGCAGTTCTTC.

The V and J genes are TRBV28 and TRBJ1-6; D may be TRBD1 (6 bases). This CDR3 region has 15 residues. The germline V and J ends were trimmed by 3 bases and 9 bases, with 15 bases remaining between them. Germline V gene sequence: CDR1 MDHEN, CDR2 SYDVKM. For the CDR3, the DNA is TGTGCCAGCAGTTTGGGGGGCAGGGGAGGTTCACCCCTCCACTTT. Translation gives CASSLGGRGGSPLHF.

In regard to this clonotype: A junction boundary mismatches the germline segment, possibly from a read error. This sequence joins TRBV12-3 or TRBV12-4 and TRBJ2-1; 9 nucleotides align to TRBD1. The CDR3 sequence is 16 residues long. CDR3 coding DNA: TGTGCCAGCATTTTAAGGGGACAGGGATCCTACAATGAGCAGTTCTTC. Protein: CASILRGQGSYNEQFF.

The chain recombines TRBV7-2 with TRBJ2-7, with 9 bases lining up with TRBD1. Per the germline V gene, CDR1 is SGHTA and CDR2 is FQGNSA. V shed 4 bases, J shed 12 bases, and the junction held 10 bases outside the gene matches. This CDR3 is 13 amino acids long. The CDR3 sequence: CASSSGTGRIPYF. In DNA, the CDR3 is TGTGCCAGCAGCTCCGGGACAGGGAGAATCCCGTACTTC.

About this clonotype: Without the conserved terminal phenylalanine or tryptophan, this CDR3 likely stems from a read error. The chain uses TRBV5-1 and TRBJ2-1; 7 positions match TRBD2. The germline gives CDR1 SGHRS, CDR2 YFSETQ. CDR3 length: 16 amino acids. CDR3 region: CASRPVAGEFDNDQFS. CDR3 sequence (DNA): TGCGCCAGCCGCCCCGTGGCGGGGGAGTTTGACAATGATCAGTTCTCC.

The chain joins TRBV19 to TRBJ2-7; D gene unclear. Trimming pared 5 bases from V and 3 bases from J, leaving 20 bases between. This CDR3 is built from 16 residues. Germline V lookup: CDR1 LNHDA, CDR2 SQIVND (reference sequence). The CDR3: CASSQTLPRLHYEQYF. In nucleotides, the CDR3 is TGTGCCAGTAGTCAGACTCTACCAAGACTCCACTACGAGCAGTACTTC.

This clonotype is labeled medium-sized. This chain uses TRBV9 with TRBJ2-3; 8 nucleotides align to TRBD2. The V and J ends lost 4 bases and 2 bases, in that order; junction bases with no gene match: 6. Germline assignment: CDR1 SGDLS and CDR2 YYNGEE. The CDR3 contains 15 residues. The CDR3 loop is CASSRLALSTDTQYF. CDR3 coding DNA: TGTGCCAGCAGCCGACTAGCGCTATCCACAGATACGCAGTATTTT.

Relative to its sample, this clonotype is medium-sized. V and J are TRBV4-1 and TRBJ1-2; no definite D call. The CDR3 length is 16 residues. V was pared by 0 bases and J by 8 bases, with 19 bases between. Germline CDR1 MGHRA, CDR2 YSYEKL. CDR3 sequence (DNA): TGCGCCAGCAGCCAAGATCAGCGCTCCCCTATCGCGGGCTACACCTTC. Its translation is CASSQDQRSPIAGYTF.

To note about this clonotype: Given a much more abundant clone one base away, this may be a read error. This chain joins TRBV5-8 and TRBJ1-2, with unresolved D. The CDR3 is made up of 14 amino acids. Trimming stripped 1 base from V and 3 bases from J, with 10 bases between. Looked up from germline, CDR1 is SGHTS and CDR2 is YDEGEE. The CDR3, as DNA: TGTGCCAGCAGCTTGAGAGCTGTTCACTATGGCTACACCTTC. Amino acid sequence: CASSLRAVHYGYTF.